The TCR beta chain under discussion was sequenced for a study of T cells in Graves' hyperthyroidism and ophthalmopathy. In the ophthalmopathy cohort, Clinical Activity Score was at least 3, NOSPECS grade at least 4, and duration under 3 months. TCR beta CDR3 sequences were amplified from RNA transcripts. The TCR CDR3 was amplified in a first-round RT-PCR using the HTBI primer set. MiXCR was run by TCRdb on the multiplex PCR reads, yielding one entry per CDR3 protein. The table lists 700,000 or so distinct CDR3 sequences, 14% of them singletons. This clonotype was detected a few times. The sequence was collected from a woman aged 45-65 years with Graves' ophthalmopathy. Sequenced sample: blood.

Here the CDR3 reads CSAIPGFSYEQYF. CDR3 DNA: TGCAGTGCTATCCCAGGGTTTTCCTACGAGCAGTACTTC. The chain is built from TRBV20-1 and TRBJ2-7; D is possibly TRBD1 (5 bases). V was shortened by 4 bases and J by 1 base, with 11 bases between the two germline ends. This CDR3 has 13 residues. Germline-derived CDR1 and CDR2 are DFQATT and SNEGSKA (reference sequence).